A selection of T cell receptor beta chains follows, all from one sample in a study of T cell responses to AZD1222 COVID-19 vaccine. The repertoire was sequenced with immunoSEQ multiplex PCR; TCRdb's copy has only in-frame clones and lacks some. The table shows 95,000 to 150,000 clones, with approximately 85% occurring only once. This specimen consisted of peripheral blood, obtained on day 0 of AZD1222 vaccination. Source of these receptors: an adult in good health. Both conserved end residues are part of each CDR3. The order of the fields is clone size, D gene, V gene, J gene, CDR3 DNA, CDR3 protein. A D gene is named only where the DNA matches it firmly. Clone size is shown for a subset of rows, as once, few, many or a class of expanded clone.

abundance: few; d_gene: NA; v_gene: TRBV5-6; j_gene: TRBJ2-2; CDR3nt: TGTGCCAGCACCAGTGGGGGGCTGACCGGGGAGCTGTTTTTT; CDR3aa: CASTSGGLTGELFF
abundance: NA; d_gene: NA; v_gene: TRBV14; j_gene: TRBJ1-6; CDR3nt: TGTGCCAGCAGCCAACTCTATAATTCACCCCTCCACTTT; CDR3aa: CASSQLYNSPLHF
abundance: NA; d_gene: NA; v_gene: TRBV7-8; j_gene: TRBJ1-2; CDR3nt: TGTGCCAGCAGCCCCATGGGGGGGACGGAGGCTGGCTACACCTTC; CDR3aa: CASSPMGGTEAGYTF
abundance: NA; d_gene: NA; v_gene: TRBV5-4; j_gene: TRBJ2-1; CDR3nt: TGTGCCAGCAGCCGGCCAGCTCATGAGCAGTTCTTC; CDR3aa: CASSRPAHEQFF
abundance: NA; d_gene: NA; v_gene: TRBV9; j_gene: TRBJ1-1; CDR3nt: TGTGCCAGCAGCGGTGGGGGGCGGAACACTGAAGCTTTCTTT; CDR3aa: CASSGGGRNTEAFF
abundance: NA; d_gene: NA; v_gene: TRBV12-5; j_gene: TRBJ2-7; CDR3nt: TGTGCTAGTGGTCGGACGTCCCTGGGGGAGCAGTACTTC; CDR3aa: CASGRTSLGEQYF
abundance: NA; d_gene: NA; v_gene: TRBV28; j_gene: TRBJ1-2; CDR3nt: TGTGCCAGCAGTTTGATCAGTGTCGGCTACACCTTC; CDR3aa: CASSLISVGYTF
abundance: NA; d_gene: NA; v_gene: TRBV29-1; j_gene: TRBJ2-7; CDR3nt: TGCAGCGTTGTGGCAGACGGGGACTACGAGCAGTACTTC; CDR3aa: CSVVADGDYEQYF
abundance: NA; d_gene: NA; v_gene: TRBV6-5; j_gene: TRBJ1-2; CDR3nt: TGTGCCAGCGGGACCTTCTATGGCTACACCTTC; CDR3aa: CASGTFYGYTF
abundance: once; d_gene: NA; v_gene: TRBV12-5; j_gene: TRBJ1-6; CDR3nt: TGTGCTAGTGCCCCAGATACATACTCACCCCTCCACTTT; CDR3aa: CASAPDTYSPLHF
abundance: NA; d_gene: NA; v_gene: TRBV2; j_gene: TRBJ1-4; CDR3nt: TGTGCCAGCAGTGAATACTCCCAGGCAAGGCTGTTTTTT; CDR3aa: CASSEYSQARLFF
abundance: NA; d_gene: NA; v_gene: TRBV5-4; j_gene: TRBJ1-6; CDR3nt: TGTGCCAGCAGCTTGCCCCGGGGGGCGCAGGATTCACCCCTCCACTTT; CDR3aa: CASSLPRGAQDSPLHF
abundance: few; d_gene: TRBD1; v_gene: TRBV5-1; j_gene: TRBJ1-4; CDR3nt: TGCGCCAGCAGCTTGGGCAACCGGGACAGCCAACTTTTT; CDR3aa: CASSLGNRDSQLF
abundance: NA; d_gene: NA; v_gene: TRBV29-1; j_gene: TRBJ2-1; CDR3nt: TGCAGCGTGGGGGACAACTACAATGAGCAGTTCTTC; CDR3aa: CSVGDNYNEQFF
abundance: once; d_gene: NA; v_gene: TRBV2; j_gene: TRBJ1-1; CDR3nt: TGTGCCAGCAGTGATTCTTTGTATGAAGCTTTCTTT; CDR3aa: CASSDSLYEAFF
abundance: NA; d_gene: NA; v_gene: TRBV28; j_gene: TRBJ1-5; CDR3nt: TGTGCCAGCAGTCGCAACCCAGGTAGCAATCAGCCCCAGCATTTT; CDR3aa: CASSRNPGSNQPQHF
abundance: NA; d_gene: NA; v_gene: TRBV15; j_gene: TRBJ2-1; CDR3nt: TGTGCCACCAGCAGAAGGAATGAGCAGTTCTTC; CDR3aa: CATSRRNEQFF
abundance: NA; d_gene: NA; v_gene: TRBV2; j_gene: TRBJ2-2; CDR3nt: TGTGCCAGCAGTGTGGGGTTCAGCGGGGAGCTGTTTTTT; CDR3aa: CASSVGFSGELFF
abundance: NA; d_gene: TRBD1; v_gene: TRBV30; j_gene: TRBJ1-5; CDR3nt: TGTGCCTGGAGTGCAAAGGGGGCGGGGCGTGGCAATCAGCCCCAGCATTTT; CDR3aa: CAWSAKGAGRGNQPQHF
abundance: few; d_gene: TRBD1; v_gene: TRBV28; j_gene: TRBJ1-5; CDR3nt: TGTGCCAGCAGTCATTCCTGGGACAGGGTAGGTGGGGATAGCAATCAGCCCCAGCATTTT; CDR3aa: CASSHSWDRVGGDSNQPQHF